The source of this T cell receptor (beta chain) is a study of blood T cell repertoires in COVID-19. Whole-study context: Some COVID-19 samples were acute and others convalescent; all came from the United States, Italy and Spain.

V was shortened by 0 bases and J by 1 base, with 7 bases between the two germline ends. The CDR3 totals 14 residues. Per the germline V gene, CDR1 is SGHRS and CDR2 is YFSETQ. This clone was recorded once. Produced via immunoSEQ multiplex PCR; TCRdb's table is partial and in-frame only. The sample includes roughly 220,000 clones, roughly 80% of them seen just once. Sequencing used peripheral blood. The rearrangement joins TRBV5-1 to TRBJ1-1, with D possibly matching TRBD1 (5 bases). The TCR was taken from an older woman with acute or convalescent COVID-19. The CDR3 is CASSLVTGNTEAFF. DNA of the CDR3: TGCGCCAGCAGCTTGGTTACAGGGAACACTGAAGCTTTCTTT.